The 32 T cell receptor beta chains listed next were all sequenced from one sample in a study of cytomegalovirus exposure and HLA in healthy donors. 60 Vbeta and 13 Jbeta primers were used in PCR. Produced via immunoSEQ multiplex PCR; TCRdb's table is partial and in-frame only. The sample contains 150,000 to 200,000 clones, over 65% of which appear only once. The sample consisted of PBMCs. Source of these receptors: a man aged 35-49 years in good health and CMV-seropositive.

Concerning this clone: Other DNA sequences in this sample translate to the same CDR3. The CDR3 region is CASSRGQGYEQYF. The DNA for the CDR3 is TGTGCCAGCAGCCGCGGACAGGGCTACGAGCAGTACTTC. V gene TRBV7-2 combines with J gene TRBJ2-7; 8 bases line up with TRBD1. The germline V gene encodes CDR1 SGHTA and CDR2 FQGNSA. The CDR3 is 13 amino acids. Trimming cost V 5 bases and J 3 bases; bases outside gene matches: 3.

The J gene is TRBJ2-2, the V gene TRBV7-3; 8 nucleotides agree with TRBD2. The CDR3 runs 21 residues. V shed 5 bases, J shed 3 bases, and the junction held 23 bases outside the gene matches. Germline assignment: CDR1 SGHTA and CDR2 FQGTGA. This CDR3 is CASSLAGTRGAPGGDTGELFF. In DNA form, the CDR3 reads TGTGCCAGCAGCCTCGCCGGAACTCGAGGGGCTCCGGGGGGGGACACCGGGGAGCTGTTTTTT.

In its sample, this clone was seen a few times. The chain uses TRBV18 and TRBJ1-5, with TRBD1 as a possible D gene (5 bases). The CDR3 sequence is 14 residues long. Trimming left V 3 bases short and J 1 base short, with 7 bases between. CDR1 is KGHSH and CDR2 is LQKENI in the germline V gene. DNA for the CDR3: TGTGCCAGCTCACCCGGGGGGAGCAATCAGCCCCAGCATTTT. It specifies CASSPGGSNQPQHF.

The chain recombines TRBV7-2 with TRBJ2-3; D remains unclear. The ends were cut back, 1 base at V and 5 bases at J, with 13 bases in the middle. The germline gives CDR1 SGHTA, CDR2 FQGNSA. The CDR3 totals 15 residues. CDR3 sequence: CASSLGASTRDTQYF. The DNA of the CDR3 is TGTGCCAGCAGCTTAGGAGCGAGCACAAGAGATACGCAGTATTTT.

The rearrangement uses TRBV19 and TRBJ1-5; D possibly corresponds to TRBD1 (5 bases). Deletions cut 9 bases from V and 0 bases from J, with 18 bases between. There are 16 residues in the CDR3. Germline V gene data show CDR1 as LNHDA and CDR2 as SQIVND (reference sequence). The CDR3 nucleotides are TGTGCCAGCCTCTCGGGGGGAATCCGTAGCAATCAGCCCCAGCATTTT. This translates into CASLSGGIRSNQPQHF.

The CDR3 region is CSVGRDRVSYEQYF. In DNA, the CDR3 is TGCAGCGTTGGTCGGGACAGGGTCTCCTACGAGCAGTACTTC. V gene TRBV29-1 combines with J gene TRBJ2-5; 9 bases map to TRBD1. The J call is uncertain, as TRBJ2-7 better fits the DNA end. Germline loops: CDR1 SQVTM, CDR2 ANQGSEA. CDR3 length equals 14 residues.

This chain connects TRBV19 to TRBJ1-4; the D is unclear. Germline CDR1 LNHDA, CDR2 SQIVND (reference sequence). Trimming cost V 5 bases and J 4 bases, with 5 bases left between them. The CDR3 extends over 12 amino acids. CDR3 sequence: CASSELNEKLFF. DNA of the CDR3: TGTGCCAGTAGTGAGCTTAATGAAAAACTGTTTTTT.

This chain uses TRBV5-4 with TRBJ2-5, with 7 nucleotides matching TRBD2. V was clipped by 3 bases and J by 11 bases; unmatched bases: 10. Germline V gives CDR1 SGHNT, CDR2 YYREEE (reference sequence). The CDR3 sequence is 13 residues long. CDR3 DNA sequence: TGTGCCAGCAGCTCTCGGGAGGCGGCTGAGCAGTACTTC. Protein sequence: CASSSREAAEQYF.

The rearrangement links TRBV2 to TRBJ2-2, with TRBD1 as a possible D gene (6 bases). The length of the CDR3 is 17 residues. V lost 6 bases to trimming and J lost 4 bases, with 21 bases between them. Germline CDR1 reads SNHLY; CDR2 reads FYNNEI. The CDR3 reads CASSPPMGRGGTGELFF. CDR3 nucleotide sequence: TGTGCCAGCAGCCCTCCCATGGGCAGGGGTGGCACCGGGGAGCTGTTTTTT.

The chain uses TRBV9 and TRBJ2-3, with D unclear. CDR3 size: 14 residues. V lost 4 bases and J 2 bases, leaving 11 bases between the germline ends. Germline lookup yields CDR1 SGDLS and CDR2 YYNGEE. The CDR3 DNA follows: TGTGCCAGCAGCAGCGAGCCAGTCACAGATACGCAGTATTTT. This sequence encodes CASSSEPVTDTQYF.

The J gene is TRBJ2-3, the V gene TRBV6-5; 11 bases line up with TRBD1. The CDR3 spans 15 residues. With V trimmed by 2 bases and J by 6 bases, 4 bases remained unmatched. Germline V CDR1 and CDR2: MNHEY, SVGAGI. The CDR3 is CASSYGQGAKDTQYF. The CDR3 DNA is TGTGCCAGCAGTTACGGACAGGGGGCGAAGGATACGCAGTATTTT.

The CDR3 spells CASSQDGAGQETQYF. The CDR3 region has the DNA TGCGCCAGCAGCCAAGATGGAGCGGGGCAAGAGACCCAGTACTTC. V gene TRBV4-1 combines with J gene TRBJ2-5, with 7 bases fitting TRBD2. Germline-derived CDR1 and CDR2 are MGHRA and YSYEKL. The CDR3 is 15 residues long. The ends lost 0 bases at V and 2 bases at J; junction bases unmatched: 3.

The gene calls are TRBV15 and TRBJ1-5; weak D call: TRBD1 (5 bases). The CDR3 loop spans 14 amino acids. V lost 0 bases, J lost 4 bases, and 7 bases lay in between. CDR1 is LNHNV and CDR2 is YYDKDF in the germline V gene (reference sequence). This chain's CDR3 is CATSRDRANQPQHF. CDR3 sequence (DNA): TGTGCCACCAGCAGAGACAGGGCTAATCAGCCCCAGCATTTT.

In regard to this clone: Other DNA sequences in the same sample also yield this CDR3. J is TRBJ2-7 and V is TRBV5-6, with D possibly matching TRBD1 (6 bases). Per germline, CDR1 SGHDT and CDR2 YYEEEE. This CDR3 is built from 14 residues. V gave up 5 bases and J gave up 3 bases, with 15 bases separating them. As DNA, the CDR3 is TGTGCCAGCAGTTCTGGGACACCTTTCTACGAGCAGTACTTC. It yields the protein CASSSGTPFYEQYF.

V gene TRBV27 combines with J gene TRBJ1-6; 7 bases agree with TRBD1. The trim removed 6 bases at V and 12 bases at J, leaving 14 bases unmatched. The germline CDR1 and CDR2 sequences are MNHEY and SMNVEV (reference sequence). The CDR3 totals 15 residues. The CDR3 DNA reads as TGTGCCAGCAGCCCTATCACGACAGGGTGGTTACCCCTCCACTTT. This gives the protein CASSPITTGWLPLHF.

The chain recombines TRBV5-1 with TRBJ2-2; D remains ambiguous. This CDR3 region has 12 residues. V was shortened by 4 bases and J by 9 bases, with 10 bases between the two germline ends. Per germline, CDR1 SGHRS and CDR2 YFSETQ. For the CDR3, the DNA is TGCGCCAGCAGCCCTGAGGCCCGGGAGCTGTTTTTT. This gives the protein CASSPEARELFF.

The chain links TRBV19 to TRBJ1-6, with 9 bases fitting TRBD1. The J segment lost 9 bases and the V segment lost 5 bases, leaving 5 bases of the junction unmatched. From germline, CDR1 is LNHDA and CDR2 SQIVND (reference sequence). This CDR3 is built from 14 residues. The CDR3 loop reads CASSAGTGPSPLHF. DNA for the CDR3: TGTGCCAGTAGTGCCGGGACAGGGCCTTCACCCCTCCACTTT.

The chain is built from TRBV5-1 and TRBJ1-3; 7 nucleotides agree with TRBD1. The germline V gene encodes CDR1 SGHRS and CDR2 YFSETQ. The CDR3 runs to 16 residues. Trimming took 4 bases from V and 0 from J; bases not matched to a gene: 7. CDR3 in amino acids: CASSPDRPGSGNTIYF. The CDR3 nucleotides read TGCGCCAGCAGCCCGGACAGGCCCGGCTCTGGAAACACCATATATTTT.

The V and J genes are TRBV5-1 and TRBJ1-2, with TRBD1 matching over 10 bases. The germline V gene has CDR1 SGHRS and CDR2 YFSETQ. The CDR3 loop spans 15 amino acids. V lost 4 bases and J lost 4; bases outside the gene matches: 7. CDR3 sequence (DNA): TGCGCCAGCAGCAACGGGACAGGGGTTAGCTATGGCTACACCTTC. It yields the protein CASSNGTGVSYGYTF.

The chain combines TRBV7-4 with TRBJ1-2; maybe TRBD1 (6 bases). This CDR3 spans 15 amino acids. V lost 2 bases, J lost 5 bases, and 15 bases lay in between. Germline CDR1 and CDR2: SGHVT and SQSDAQ. In DNA form, the CDR3 reads TGTGCCAGCAGCTTACCCGACAGGAGTGGATATGGCTACACCTTC. It yields the protein CASSLPDRSGYGYTF. Full variable domain (missing parts from reference TRBV7-4 and TRBJ1-2): GAGVSQSPRYKVAKRGRDVALRCDSISGHVTLYWYRQTLGQGSEVLTYSQSDAQRDKSGRPSGRFSAERPERSVSTLKIQRTEQGDSAVYLCASSLPDRSGYGYTFGSGTRLTVV.

V gene TRBV9 combines with J gene TRBJ2-6; D unresolved. V was cut by 3 bases and J by 0 bases, with 13 bases left in between. The CDR3 has 17 amino acids. Germline V gives CDR1 SGDLS, CDR2 YYNGEE. The CDR3 DNA reads as TGTGCCAGCAGCGAAAGCCCGGGTTCCTCTGGGGCCAACGTCCTGACTTTC. Translating it yields CASSESPGSSGANVLTF. Using reference TRBV9 and TRBJ2-6 for the parts outside the CDR3, the full variable domain is DSGVTQTPKHLITATGQRVTLRCSPRSGDLSVYWYQQSLDQGLQFLIQYYNGEERAKGNILERFSAQQFPDLHSELNLSSLELGDSALYFCASSESPGSSGANVLTFGAGSRLTVL.

The chain has TRBV25-1 and TRBJ1-1; 8 bases map to TRBD1. Trimming cost V 4 bases and J 0 bases; bases outside gene matches: 13. Per germline, CDR1 MGHDK and CDR2 SYGVNS. The CDR3 runs to 18 residues. The CDR3 loop reads CASSGSRQGNDVNTEAFF. CDR3 sequence (DNA): TGTGCCAGCAGTGGGTCTAGACAGGGGAATGACGTGAACACTGAAGCTTTCTTT.

The table lists this clone with a count of one. This sequence joins TRBV6-5 and TRBJ1-6; TRBD1 matches at 11 bases. With V trimmed by 6 bases and J by 7 bases, 5 bases remained unmatched. Germline V gene lookup returns CDR1 MNHEY and CDR2 SVGAGI. This CDR3 has 15 amino acids. The CDR3 bases are TGTGCCAGCAGATCGGACAGGGGGCGGAATTCACCCCTCCACTTT. Encoded protein: CASRSDRGRNSPLHF.

The V and J genes are TRBV9 and TRBJ2-5, with 8 bases lining up with TRBD1. The CDR3 sequence is 15 residues long. Unmatched junction bases numbered 5, after V lost 4 bases and J lost 0 bases. Germline V lookup: CDR1 SGDLS, CDR2 YYNGEE. The chain's CDR3 is CASSRQGRYQETQYF. In nucleotides, the CDR3 is TGTGCCAGCAGCCGACAGGGGCGGTACCAAGAGACCCAGTACTTC.

By share, this clone counts as medium-sized. The chain carries TRBV2 and TRBJ2-7; D is possibly TRBD2 (5 bases). V was shortened by 3 bases and J by 3 bases, with 6 bases between the two germline ends. The length of the CDR3 is 12 residues. Germline CDR1 SNHLY, CDR2 FYNNEI. In nucleotides, the CDR3 is TGTGCCAGCAGTGAGGGAGACTACGAGCAGTACTTC. It codes for CASSEGDYEQYF.

The gene calls are TRBV29-1 and TRBJ1-1; a weak D match, TRBD1 (5 bases). This CDR3 contains 11 residues. The V gene's germline CDR1 is SQVTM and CDR2 ANQGSEA. V was trimmed by 5 bases and J by 10 bases, leaving 14 bases between them. The CDR3, as DNA: TGCAGCGTTTACGGCGGACACGTAGCTTTCTTT. Translating gives CSVYGGHVAFF.

The table lists this clone with a count of one. V is TRBV6-5 and J is TRBJ2-7; D might be TRBD1 (6 bases). V gave up 6 bases and J gave up 0 bases, with 15 bases separating them. The CDR3 consists of 15 residues. CDR1 is MNHEY, CDR2 SVGAGI, per germline. DNA of the CDR3: TGTGCCAGCAGAGAGGACAGCACGAACTCCTACGAGCAGTACTTC. It yields the protein CASREDSTNSYEQYF.

The V call is TRBV6-1, the J call TRBJ1-5; 9 bases are a match to TRBD1. Germline V gene lookup returns CDR1 MNHNS and CDR2 SASEGT. The CDR3 length is 14 residues. V dropped 7 bases and J dropped 4; count of bases not matched to a gene: 5. The CDR3 bases are TGTGCCAGCATGGACAGGGGCAGGAATCAGCCCCAGCATTTT. Translation gives CASMDRGRNQPQHF.

The gene calls are TRBV25-1 and TRBJ1-1, with a possible D match to TRBD1 (6 bases). CDR1 and CDR2 from the germline V gene are MGHDK and SYGVNS. V was pared by 0 bases and J by 5 bases, with 16 bases between. This CDR3 is built from 16 residues. CDR3: CASSEYRGGSGTEAFF. CDR3 DNA sequence: TGTGCCAGCAGTGAATATAGGGGGGGCTCGGGGACTGAAGCTTTCTTT.

Notes on this clone: The same CDR3 is also encoded by other DNA sequences in this sample. This chain joins TRBV4-3 and TRBJ1-1; D is unresolved. This CDR3 region has 15 residues. The V and J ends lost 0 bases and 0 bases respectively, with 8 bases between them. CDR1 and CDR2 from the germline V gene are LGHNA and YSLEER. DNA of the CDR3: TGCGCCAGCAGCCAAGATCGGGGTATGAACACTGAAGCTTTCTTT. Translated: CASSQDRGMNTEAFF.

The gene calls are TRBV7-9 and TRBJ1-1, with 7 positions matching TRBD1. The CDR3 is 13 amino acids. With 6 bases clipped from V and 8 bases from J, the junction kept 9 bases outside the gene matches. Germline V gives CDR1 SEHNR, CDR2 FQNEAQ (reference sequence). CDR3: CASSPRQGEEAFF. The CDR3 DNA reads TGTGCCAGCAGTCCCCGACAGGGAGAAGAAGCTTTCTTT.

V usage is TRBV27 and J usage is TRBJ1-2, with a weak D call TRBD1 (6 bases). The germline CDR1 and CDR2 sequences are MNHEY and SMNVEV (reference sequence). V shed 2 bases and J shed 8 bases, with 24 bases lying between them. This CDR3 region has 17 residues. The CDR3 region has the DNA TGTGCCAGCAGTTTAAAGGGAGGGGGGGGGCGGTCGAGGGGCTACACCTTC. This translates into CASSLKGGGGRSRGYTF.